Shown below are 19 T cell receptor beta chains from a single sample sequenced in a study of cytomegalovirus exposure and HLA in healthy donors. 13 Jbeta primers and 60 Vbeta primers were used for the PCR. Here immunoSEQ multiplex PCR was the method, and the copy in TCRdb shows in-frame clones only, minus some. The sample has tens of thousands of clones, around three quarters seen once. Sequenced input: PBMCs. These receptors came from a man younger than 45 in good health and CMV-seronegative.

The chain joins TRBV10-3 to TRBJ1-6, with 9 nucleotides matching TRBD1. The trim removed 4 bases at V and 5 bases at J, leaving 0 bases unmatched. This CDR3 has 14 residues. Germline V gene data show CDR1 as ENHRY and CDR2 as SYGVKD. CDR3 sequence: CAISGQGDNSPLHF. The CDR3 DNA reads as TGTGCCATCAGTGGACAGGGGGATAATTCACCCCTCCACTTT.

The chain employs TRBV7-9 and TRBJ2-2, with D tentatively TRBD2 (5 bases). Germline values: CDR1 SEHNR, CDR2 FQNEAQ (reference sequence). Trimming took off 2 bases at V and 2 bases at J, with 12 bases between the two ends. The CDR3 is 16 amino acids. CDR3 loop: CASSLKAAGNTGELFF. The CDR3 bases are TGTGCCAGCAGCTTAAAAGCGGCTGGTAACACCGGGGAGCTGTTTTTT.

This clone was counted between two and nine times. The J gene is TRBJ2-1, the V gene TRBV5-1; TRBD2 aligns across 11 bases. This CDR3 has 15 residues. V trimming: 4 bases; J trimming: 3 bases; junction bases outside the gene matches: 3. Germline lookup yields CDR1 SGHRS and CDR2 YFSETQ. The CDR3 coding sequence is TGCGCCAGCAGCGTTAGCGGGAGGGGCTACAATGAGCAGTTCTTC. It encodes CASSVSGRGYNEQFF. The variable domain in full, completed from reference TRBV5-1 and TRBJ2-1, reads KAGVTQTPRYLIKTRGQQVTLSCSPISGHRSVSWYQQTPGQGLQFLFEYFSETQRNKGNFPGRFSGRQFSNSRSEMNVSTLELGDSALYLCASSVSGRGYNEQFFGPGTRLTVL.

This chain joins TRBV15 and TRBJ2-3; maybe TRBD2 (5 bases). With 0 bases removed from V and 4 bases from J, the gap between germline ends came to 17 bases. The CDR3 covers 17 residues. Per the germline V gene, CDR1 is LNHNV and CDR2 is YYDKDF (reference sequence). The CDR3: CATSRDTGKAVADTQYF. In DNA, the CDR3 is TGTGCCACCAGCAGAGATACTGGCAAAGCGGTAGCAGATACGCAGTATTTT.

This chain joins TRBV7-9 and TRBJ1-2; D perhaps matches TRBD1 (5 bases). Per the germline V gene, CDR1 is SEHNR and CDR2 is FQNEAQ (reference sequence). This CDR3 region has 12 residues. The V and J ends lost 3 bases and 6 bases respectively, with 8 bases between them. The CDR3 reads CASSFQTDGYTF. DNA of the CDR3: TGTGCCAGCAGCTTTCAGACAGATGGCTACACCTTC.

The chain couples TRBV2 to TRBJ2-7; D may correspond to TRBD1 or TRBD2 (5 bases each). The V and J ends lost 8 bases and 7 bases respectively, with 18 bases between them. Per the germline V gene, CDR1 is SNHLY and CDR2 is FYNNEI. This CDR3 has 13 amino acids. The CDR3 sequence: CASGGWTEGEQYV. The CDR3 nucleotides are TGTGCCAGCGGCGGGTGGACCGAGGGGGAGCAGTACGTC.

Points on this clone: Different DNA sequences within this sample yield the same CDR3. This chain joins TRBV5-1 and TRBJ2-7; tentatively, D is TRBD2 (5 bases). The V gene's germline CDR1 is SGHRS and CDR2 YFSETQ. V dropped 9 bases and J dropped 7 bases, with 23 bases sitting between them. There are 14 residues in the CDR3. Here the CDR3 DNA reads TGCGCCACCATATCAGATGGGCGGGTCGGGGAGCAGTACGTC. Translation: CATISDGRVGEQYV.

The genes are TRBV19 and TRBJ1-3; D may be TRBD1 (5 bases). Germline values: CDR1 LNHDA, CDR2 SQIVND (reference sequence). This CDR3 has 14 residues. The ends were cut back, 7 bases at V and 0 bases at J, with 10 bases in the middle. The CDR3 nucleotides are TGTGCCAGTAATCGACAGTACTCTGGAAACACCATATATTTT. Its translation: CASNRQYSGNTIYF.

This clone came up a few times. The chain joins TRBV5-1 to TRBJ1-2; no firm D call. V shed 1 base and J shed 1 base, with 2 bases lying between them. The germline V gene has CDR1 SGHRS and CDR2 YFSETQ. The CDR3 totals 12 residues. DNA for the CDR3: TGCGCCAGCAGCTTGCATAACTATGGCTACACCTTC. Translated, it gives CASSLHNYGYTF.

The chain uses TRBV5-1 and TRBJ2-1; 8 bases line up with TRBD2. Unmatched junction bases numbered 12, after V lost 0 bases and J lost 7 bases. This CDR3 is built from 17 residues. Germline loops: CDR1 SGHRS, CDR2 YFSETQ. The CDR3 nucleotides read TGCGCCAGCAGCTTGGCCCTAGCGGGCCAAGGGGAGAATGAGCAGTTCTTC. Protein product: CASSLALAGQGENEQFF.

This chain links TRBV14 with TRBJ2-2, with D maybe TRBD2 (5 bases). The CDR3 spans 16 residues. Germline CDR1 reads SGHDN; CDR2 reads FVKESK. Between the trimmed V and J ends, which lost 2 bases and 1 base, there was a span of 11 bases. CDR3 bases: TGTGCCAGCAGCCAAAGAGGGCCACTGAACACCGGGGAGCTGTTTTTT. It codes for CASSQRGPLNTGELFF. The variable domain in full, completed from reference TRBV14 and TRBJ2-2, reads EAGVTQFPSHSVIEKGQTVTLRCDPISGHDNLYWYRRVMGKEIKFLLHFVKESKQDESGMPNNRFLAERTGGTYSTLKVQPAELEDSGVYFCASSQRGPLNTGELFFGEGSRLTVL.

This clone was counted only a few times. The V gene is TRBV11-3, the J gene TRBJ1-4; 9 bases align to TRBD1. The germline gives CDR1 SGHNT, CDR2 YENEEA. The V and J ends lost 5 bases and 7 bases, in that order; junction bases with no gene match: 5. The CDR3 consists of 14 residues. CDR3 sequence (DNA): TGTGCCAGCAGCCCGGGACAGGGAGGTGAAAAACTGTTTTTT. Residues: CASSPGQGGEKLFF.

The rearrangement links TRBV7-2 to TRBJ1-2; 7 bases match TRBD1. V shed 6 bases, J shed 0 bases, and the junction held 10 bases outside the gene matches. Looked up from germline, CDR1 is SGHTA and CDR2 is FQGNSA. There are 16 residues in the CDR3. The DNA for the CDR3 is TGTGCCAGCAGTAATACAGGGGCGGTAGCTAACTATGGCTACACCTTC. It translates to CASSNTGAVANYGYTF.

A note on this clone: One junction end does not reproduce the germline sequence, and a read error may be involved. The chain has TRBV28 and TRBJ2-3; a weak D match, TRBD2 (5 bases). The CDR3 consists of 15 residues. Germline V gives CDR1 MDHEN, CDR2 SYDVKM. CDR3 DNA: TGTGCTAGCAGTTTCCTGGACTCATACACAGATACGCAGTATTTT. It is translated as CASSFLDSYTDTQYF.

There are a few counts of this clone. The genes are TRBV5-4 and TRBJ2-3; 8 bases align to TRBD2. Looked up from germline, CDR1 is SGHNT and CDR2 is YYREEE (reference sequence). The trim removed 4 bases at V and 6 bases at J, leaving 10 bases unmatched. The CDR3 is made up of 15 amino acids. The CDR3 bases are TGTGCCAGCAGCCTTAACAGCGGGAGTCGGGATACGCAGTATTTT. Translation gives CASSLNSGSRDTQYF. The full variable domain, in which reference TRBV5-4 and TRBJ2-3 provide the parts outside the CDR3, is ETGVTQSPTHLIKTRGQQVTLRCSSQSGHNTVSWYQQALGQGPQFIFQYYREEENGRGNFPPRFSGLQFPNYSSELNVNALELDDSALYLCASSLNSGSRDTQYFGPGTRLTVL.

Only a few counts were recorded for this clone. The genes are TRBV4-1 and TRBJ1-1; TRBD1 is a possible D gene (6 bases). The V gene's germline CDR1 is MGHRA and CDR2 YSYEKL. V was clipped by 4 bases and J by 0 bases, with 9 bases between them. The CDR3 consists of 14 residues. CDR3 DNA: TGCGCCAGCAGCCGGACAGAGATGAACACTGAAGCTTTCTTT. Its translation: CASSRTEMNTEAFF.

The chain uses TRBV7-8 and TRBJ1-2; no clear D. Germline-derived CDR1 and CDR2 are SGHVS and FQNEAQ. Between the trimmed V and J ends, which lost 5 bases and 8 bases, there was a span of 12 bases. This CDR3 has 12 amino acids. The CDR3: CASSPPYRGYTF. The CDR3 coding sequence is TGTGCCAGCAGCCCCCCGTACCGGGGCTACACCTTC. Combining the CDR3 with reference TRBV7-8 and TRBJ1-2 gives the whole variable domain GAGVSQSPRYKVAKRGQDVALRCDPISGHVSLFWYQQALGQGPEFLTYFQNEAQLDKSGLPSDRFFAERPEGSVSTLKIQRTQQEDSAVYLCASSPPYRGYTFGSGTRLTVV.

This clone has only one observation. The chain joins TRBV11-2 to TRBJ1-5; D is unresolved. Germline V gene lookup returns CDR1 SGHAT and CDR2 FQNNGV. The CDR3 spans 15 residues. V was pared by 0 bases and J by 0 bases, with 6 bases between. The CDR3 bases are TGTGCCAGCAGCTTAGATCCGCGTAGCAATCAGCCCCAGCATTTT. Its protein is CASSLDPRSNQPQHF.

The rearrangement uses TRBV7-9 and TRBJ2-1; maybe TRBD2 (6 bases). The CDR3 contains 13 residues. Germline values: CDR1 SEHNR, CDR2 FQNEAQ (reference sequence). Trimming took off 5 bases at V and 15 bases at J, with 20 bases between the two ends. DNA of the CDR3: TGTGCCAGCAGCCCGCGGGACTCCCCGAGTGCGTTCTTC. Translating it yields CASSPRDSPSAFF.